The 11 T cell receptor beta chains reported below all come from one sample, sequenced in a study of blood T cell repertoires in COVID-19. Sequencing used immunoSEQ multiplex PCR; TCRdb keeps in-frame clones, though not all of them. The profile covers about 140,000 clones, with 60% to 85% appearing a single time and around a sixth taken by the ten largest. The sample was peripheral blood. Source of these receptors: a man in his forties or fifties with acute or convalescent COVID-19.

The CDR3 DNA follows: TGTGCCAGCAGTAGCGGCGAATCCTACGAGCAGTACGTC. Amino acid sequence: CASSSGESYEQYV. The chain couples TRBV28 to TRBJ2-7; TRBD2 is a possible D gene (5 bases). Between the trimmed V and J ends, which lost 5 bases and 1 base, there was a span of 9 bases. The CDR3 loop spans 13 amino acids. The germline V gene encodes CDR1 MDHEN and CDR2 SYDVKM.

The CDR3 DNA follows: TGCGCCAGCAGCTTGACAGGGCAAAACACTGAAGCTTTCTTT. Its translation is CASSLTGQNTEAFF. The rearrangement uses TRBV5-1 and TRBJ1-1, with D maybe TRBD1 (6 bases). CDR3 length: 14 residues. Trimming stripped 1 base from V and 2 bases from J, with 9 bases between. Looked up from germline, CDR1 is SGHRS and CDR2 is YFSETQ.

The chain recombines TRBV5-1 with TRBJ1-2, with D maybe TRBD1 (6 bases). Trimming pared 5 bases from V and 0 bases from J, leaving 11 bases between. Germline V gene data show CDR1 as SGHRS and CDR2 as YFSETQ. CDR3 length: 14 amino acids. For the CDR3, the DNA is TGCGCCAGCAGGGGGGCAGTCGCTAACTATGGCTACACCTTC. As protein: CASRGAVANYGYTF. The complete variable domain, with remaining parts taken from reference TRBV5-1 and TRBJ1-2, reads KAGVTQTPRYLIKTRGQQVTLSCSPISGHRSVSWYQQTPGQGLQFLFEYFSETQRNKGNFPGRFSGRQFSNSRSEMNVSTLELGDSALYLCASRGAVANYGYTFGSGTRLTVV.

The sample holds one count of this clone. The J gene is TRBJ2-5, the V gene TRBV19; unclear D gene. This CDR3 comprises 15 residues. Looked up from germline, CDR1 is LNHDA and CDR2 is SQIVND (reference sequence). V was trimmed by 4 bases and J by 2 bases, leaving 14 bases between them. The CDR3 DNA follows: TGTGCCAGTAGTAACCTAGACGGAACGCAAGAGACCCAGTACTTC. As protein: CASSNLDGTQETQYF.

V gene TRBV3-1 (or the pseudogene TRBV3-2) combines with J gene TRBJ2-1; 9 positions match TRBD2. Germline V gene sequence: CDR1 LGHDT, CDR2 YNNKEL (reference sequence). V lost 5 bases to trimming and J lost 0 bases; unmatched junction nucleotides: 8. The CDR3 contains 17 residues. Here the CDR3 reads CASSTRTSASSYNEQFF. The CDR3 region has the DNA TGTGCCAGCAGCACCCGGACTAGCGCTAGCTCCTACAATGAGCAGTTCTTC.

The CDR3: CASRLSTDTQYF. Here the CDR3 DNA reads TGTGCCAGCAGACTCAGCACAGATACGCAGTATTTT. The chain couples TRBV2 to TRBJ2-3; D not certain. The CDR3 runs 12 residues. CDR1 is SNHLY, CDR2 FYNNEI, per germline. The germline V and J ends were trimmed by 6 bases and 0 bases, with 4 bases remaining between them.

DNA for the CDR3: TGCAGCGTTGAAGGGGGACAGGGATCCTACGAGCAGTACTTC. Translation: CSVEGGQGSYEQYF. The chain couples TRBV29-1 to TRBJ2-7; 9 bases are shared with TRBD1. V lost 1 base, J lost 1 base, and 2 bases stayed unmatched. The CDR3 length is 14 residues. In germline, CDR1 is SQVTM, CDR2 ANQGSEA.

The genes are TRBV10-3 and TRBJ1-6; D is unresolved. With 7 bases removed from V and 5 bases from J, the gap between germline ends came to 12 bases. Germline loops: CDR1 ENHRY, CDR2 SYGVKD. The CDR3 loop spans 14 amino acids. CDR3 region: CAITQSSDNSPLHF. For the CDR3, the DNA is TGTGCCATCACGCAATCCAGCGATAATTCACCCCTCCACTTT.

The CDR3 bases are TGTGCCAGCAGTTTAGCGGATTACGAGCAGTACTTC. This codes for CASSLADYEQYF. The genes are TRBV27 and TRBJ2-7; no firm D call. CDR1 and CDR2 (germline): MNHEY, SMNVEV (reference sequence). Trimming pared 2 bases from V and 4 bases from J, leaving 6 bases between. This CDR3 is built from 12 residues.

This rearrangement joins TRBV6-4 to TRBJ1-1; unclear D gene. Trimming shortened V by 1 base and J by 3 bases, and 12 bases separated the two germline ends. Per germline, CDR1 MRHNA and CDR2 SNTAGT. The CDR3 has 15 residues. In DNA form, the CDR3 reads TGTGCCAGCAGTGACTGGGAGGCTCAGGACACTGAAGCTTTCTTT. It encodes CASSDWEAQDTEAFF.

In DNA, the CDR3 is TGTGCCAGCGCTCGGGGGGACAACTACGAGCAGTACTTC. Its translation is CASARGDNYEQYF. The V and J genes are TRBV9 and TRBJ2-7; a weak D match, TRBD2 (7 bases). Germline lookup yields CDR1 SGDLS and CDR2 YYNGEE. The germline V and J ends were trimmed by 7 bases and 3 bases, with 14 bases remaining between them. The CDR3 is made up of 13 amino acids.